One and the same sample provided the 16 T cell receptor beta chains below, sequenced in a study of tissue T cells after allogeneic stem cell transplantation. Some clones are missing from TCRdb's copy, which holds only in-frame ones; the method was immunoSEQ multiplex PCR. The sample yields fewer than 30,000 clones, over 75% seen once. The specimen was blood, collected before transplantation. The receptors come from a woman aged 18-50 years who later had graft-versus-host disease after an allogeneic stem cell transplant.

V and J are TRBV23-1 and TRBJ1-2; D unresolved. Being an ORF, TRBV23-1 has a function that is uncertain. Trimming stripped 4 bases from V and 4 bases from J, with 10 bases between. The CDR3 length is 13 residues. The CDR3 sequence: CASSLRGLYGYTF. As DNA, the CDR3 is TGCGCCAGCAGTCTTAGAGGTCTCTATGGCTACACCTTC.

This chain links TRBV12-3 or TRBV12-4 with TRBJ1-1; D unclear. This CDR3 has 13 residues. Trimming shortened V by 2 bases and J by 10 bases, and 14 bases separated the two germline ends. This CDR3 reads CASSLYVNPGAFF. CDR3 nucleotides: TGTGCCAGCAGTTTATACGTCAACCCCGGAGCTTTCTTT.

This clone was seen more than once but under ten times. The chain joins TRBV19 to TRBJ1-2; a possible D gene is TRBD1 (5 bases). This CDR3 comprises 15 residues. The V end lost 6 bases, the J end lost 4 bases, and 18 bases lay between the germline ends. Germline V gene data show CDR1 as LNHDA and CDR2 as SQIVND (reference sequence). CDR3 protein: CASSLGTADVYGYTF. In DNA form, the CDR3 reads TGTGCCAGTAGCCTCGGGACGGCCGACGTCTATGGCTACACCTTC.

This clone was seen a single time. The rearrangement uses TRBV15 and TRBJ1-1; tentatively, D is TRBD1 (6 bases). CDR1 and CDR2 from the germline V gene are LNHNV and YYDKDF (reference sequence). The CDR3 has 14 residues. V lost 2 bases and J 3 bases, leaving 10 bases between the germline ends. CDR3: CATSRNGQYTEAFF. CDR3 in DNA: TGTGCCACCAGCAGAAACGGACAGTACACTGAAGCTTTCTTT.

This chain connects TRBV12-5 to TRBJ2-7; the D gene is possibly TRBD2 (6 bases). Germline V lookup: CDR1 LGHNT, CDR2 FRNRAP. This CDR3 region has 14 residues. V was clipped by 5 bases and J by 2 bases, with 13 bases between them. In nucleotides, the CDR3 is TGTGCTAGTGGTGCGAGCGGGCACGCCTACGAGCAGTACTTC. Its protein product is CASGASGHAYEQYF.

This CDR3 reads CASSLGLGQGDTEAFF. CDR3 nucleotide sequence: TGTGCCAGCAGCTTAGGGCTAGGACAGGGAGACACTGAAGCTTTCTTT. The chain couples TRBV7-9 to TRBJ1-1, with 8 bases fitting TRBD1. The V and J ends lost 1 base and 3 bases, in that order; junction bases with no gene match: 7. The CDR3 consists of 16 residues. Germline lookup yields CDR1 SEHNR and CDR2 FQNEAQ (reference sequence).

The chain combines TRBV7-2 with TRBJ1-3; 7 nucleotides align to TRBD1. V dropped 2 bases and J dropped 9; count of bases not matched to a gene: 10. Germline CDR1 SGHTA, CDR2 FQGNSA. This CDR3 has 15 amino acids. The CDR3, as DNA: TGTGCCAGCAGCTTAACGACAGGGAGATTTAGCACCATATATTTT. It translates to CASSLTTGRFSTIYF.

The genes are TRBV4-3 and TRBJ2-5; TRBD2 is a possible D gene (5 bases). This CDR3 contains 16 residues. Trimming left V 4 bases short and J 9 bases short, with 24 bases between. Germline V lookup: CDR1 LGHNA, CDR2 YSLEER. The CDR3 protein is CASSPSGTAAFGAQYF. CDR3 DNA: TGCGCCAGCAGCCCCAGCGGAACAGCCGCTTTTGGAGCCCAGTACTTC.

The chain carries TRBV20-1 and TRBJ2-3; 7 bases match TRBD1. The CDR3 length is 11 residues. Germline V gene lookup returns CDR1 DFQATT and CDR2 SNEGSKA (reference sequence). V was clipped by 5 bases and J by 10 bases; unmatched bases: 6. CDR3 nucleotide sequence: TGCAGTGCTGCGCCAGGGGGTGCGCAGTATTTT. Translating gives CSAAPGGAQYF.

This rearrangement joins TRBV11-3 to TRBJ2-1, with a weak D call TRBD2 (6 bases). CDR3 length equals 11 residues. CDR1 and CDR2 (germline): SGHNT, YENEEA. V was clipped by 5 bases and J by 15 bases, with 14 bases between them. CDR3 sequence: CASSPGTFGFF. In DNA, the CDR3 is TGTGCCAGCAGCCCTGGGACTTTTGGGTTCTTC. The full variable domain, its missing parts supplied by reference TRBV11-3 and TRBJ2-1, is EAGVVQSPRYKIIEKKQPVAFWCNPISGHNTLYWYLQNLGQGPELLIRYENEEAVDDSQLPKDRFSAERLKGVDSTLKIQPAELGDSAVYLCASSPGTFGFFGPGTRLTVL.

This clone was picked up one time. The chain joins TRBV6-5 to TRBJ2-7; 10 bases line up with TRBD1. Germline-derived CDR1 and CDR2 are MNHEY and SVGAGI. Trimming removed 7 bases from V and 6 bases from J; junction bases left unmatched: 9. The CDR3 totals 14 residues. CDR3 DNA sequence: TGTGCCAGCACCCCAGGACAGGGGGTGGTCGAGCAGTACTTC. This gives the protein CASTPGQGVVEQYF.

The rearrangement joins TRBV11-3 to TRBJ2-7; 9 positions match TRBD2. This CDR3 spans 15 amino acids. The V gene's germline CDR1 is SGHNT and CDR2 YENEEA. V was pared by 5 bases and J by 6 bases, with 11 bases of the junction left unmatched. The CDR3 loop is CASSLVAGASGEQYF. DNA of the CDR3: TGTGCCAGCAGCCTGGTAGCGGGGGCGTCTGGCGAGCAGTACTTC.

CDR3 residues: CASSRAGGGRGTDTQYF. CDR3 nucleotides: TGTGCCAGCAGCCGGGCCGGGGGCGGCAGGGGCACAGATACGCAGTATTTT. The chain links TRBV3-1 (or the pseudogene TRBV3-2) to TRBJ2-3; either TRBD1 or TRBD2 may supply D (6 bases each). V gave up 4 bases and J gave up 1 base, with 18 bases separating them. Germline V gives CDR1 LGHDT, CDR2 YNNKEL (reference sequence). The CDR3 sequence is 17 residues long.

This chain's CDR3 is CASSYSGGPSTEAFF. The CDR3 DNA reads TGTGCCAGCAGTTACTCGGGGGGGCCCAGCACTGAAGCTTTCTTT. The V gene is TRBV6-5, the J gene TRBJ1-1; D perhaps matches TRBD1 (6 bases). This CDR3 contains 15 residues. Germline V gene data show CDR1 as MNHEY and CDR2 as SVGAGI. Trimming shortened V by 0 bases and J by 4 bases, and 12 bases separated the two germline ends.

This chain connects TRBV30 to TRBJ2-7; D unclear. V dropped 4 bases and J dropped 1 base, with 11 bases sitting between them. The germline CDR1 and CDR2 sequences are GTSNPN and SVGIG (reference sequence). The CDR3 loop spans 13 amino acids. CDR3 sequence: CAWTGRLSYEQYF. The CDR3 DNA reads TGTGCCTGGACTGGTCGTCTTTCCTACGAGCAGTACTTC.

The chain couples TRBV11-2 to TRBJ2-5; D unclear. The CDR3 extends over 14 amino acids. V lost 5 bases to trimming and J lost 2 bases, with 12 bases between them. The germline V gene has CDR1 SGHAT and CDR2 FQNNGV. The CDR3 sequence is CASSRGRYQETQYF. The CDR3 bases are TGTGCCAGCAGCCGAGGACGGTATCAAGAGACCCAGTACTTC.